The entry below gives a single T cell receptor beta chain sequence along with its context. CDR3 size: 14 residues. Germline lookup yields CDR1 MDHEN and CDR2 SYDVKM. V lost 3 bases, J lost 5 bases, and 13 bases lay in between. Only in-frame clones appear in the TCRdb table, and some are missing; sequencing was by immunoSEQ multiplex PCR. The sample shows roughly 110,000 clones, 94% of them seen only once. Sequencing was limited to surgery cases with top T cell transcript signatures in brain tissue. The sample originates from a study of brain T cells in children with intractable seizures. Sample: peripheral blood, taken at surgery. This clonotype was sampled from a boy younger than two with hemimegalencephaly and intractable seizures. This chain links TRBV28 with TRBJ1-2; possibly TRBD1 for D (5 bases). CDR3 DNA: TGTGCCAGCAGTTTTACCGGACATACTTATGGCTACACCTTC. It yields the protein CASSFTGHTYGYTF.